This is a list of T cell receptor beta chains from one sample in a study of blood T cell repertoires in COVID-19. This table comes from immunoSEQ multiplex PCR, and its TCRdb copy is limited to in-frame clones, with some not included. Of tens of thousands of clones listed, 80% to 85% are singletons. Sequencing used peripheral blood. The receptors here all came from a man in his forties or fifties with acute or convalescent COVID-19. Both conserved end residues are part of each CDR3. D genes are given only for firm matches. Clone size, where shown, is once, few, many, or a class for clones that have expanded.

clone_size j_call d_call v_call cdr3_aa cdr3_nt
- TRBJ2-2 TRBD2 TRBV24-1 CATSDPGLAGGFTGELFF TGTGCCACCAGTGACCCGGGACTAGCGGGAGGGTTCACCGGGGAGCTGTTTTTT
- TRBJ1-1 - TRBV4-1 CASSQDMGRRTEAFF TGCGCCAGCAGCCAAGATATGGGGAGGAGGACTGAAGCTTTCTTT
- TRBJ1-6 - TRBV6-6 CASSWPNSPLHF TGTGCCAGCAGTTGGCCCAATTCACCCCTCCACTTT
- TRBJ2-7 TRBD1 TRBV6-5 CASREDRGRRNEQYF TGTGCCAGCAGAGAGGACAGGGGGCGGCGGAACGAGCAGTACTTC
- TRBJ2-1 TRBD2 TRBV18 CASSSSSGEQFF TGTGCCAGCTCATCCTCTAGCGGGGAACAGTTCTTC
- TRBJ1-5 - TRBV7-2 CASSIGVSQPQHF TGTGCCAGCAGCATCGGGGTTAGTCAGCCCCAGCATTTT
- TRBJ1-3 - TRBV30 CAWSALRGPGNTIYF TGTGCCTGGAGTGCTCTCAGGGGTCCAGGAAACACCATATATTTT
- TRBJ2-5 - TRBV11-2 CASSPQETQYF TGTGCCAGCAGCCCACAAGAGACCCAGTACTTC
- TRBJ2-1 - TRBV11-2 CASSLDPRLEYNEQFF TGTGCCAGCAGCTTAGATCCGCGACTAGAGTACAATGAGCAGTTCTTC
- TRBJ1-1 - TRBV10-2 CASGLGTLGDTEAFF TGCGCCAGCGGACTAGGGACATTAGGAGACACTGAAGCTTTCTTT
few TRBJ1-2 TRBD1 TRBV12-3/TRBV12-4 CASSGTGGYGYTF TGTGCCAGCAGTGGGACAGGGGGCTATGGCTACACCTTC
- TRBJ2-2 - TRBV6-2/TRBV6-3 CASSYSSTGELFF TGTGCCAGCAGTTACTCGAGTACCGGGGAGCTGTTTTTT
once TRBJ1-2 - TRBV4-3 CASSQDQMAFYGYTF TGCGCCAGCAGCCAAGATCAGATGGCTTTCTATGGCTACACCTTC
once TRBJ1-2 TRBD1 TRBV19 CASSGARGANYGYTF TGTGCCAGTAGCGGGGCCAGGGGGGCGAACTATGGCTACACCTTC
- TRBJ1-5 TRBD1 TRBV6-5 CASRATGGDQPQHF TGTGCCAGCAGGGCGACAGGGGGCGATCAGCCCCAGCATTTT
- TRBJ1-5 - TRBV4-1 CASSQDPGGQPQHF TGCGCCAGCAGCCAAGACCCGGGTGGGCAGCCCCAGCATTTT
- TRBJ2-3 TRBD1 TRBV15 CATSRYTGTATDTQYF TGTGCCACCAGCAGATATACCGGGACAGCCACAGATACGCAGTATTTT
- TRBJ1-4 - TRBV16 CASSQIRGGNEKLFF TGTGCCAGCAGCCAAATAAGGGGCGGAAATGAAAAACTGTTTTTT
- TRBJ2-5 - TRBV21-1 CASSSPGQGRETQYF TGTGCCAGCAGCTCCCCTGGGCAAGGAAGAGAGACCCAGTACTTC
few TRBJ1-1 TRBD1 TRBV6-4 CASTKDRTNTEAFF TGTGCCAGCACCAAGGACAGGACGAACACTGAAGCTTTCTTT
few TRBJ1-3 TRBD1 TRBV4-1 CASSPHGGTGPSRNTIYF TGCGCCAGCAGCCCGCATGGGGGGACAGGACCAAGTAGAAACACCATATATTTT
- TRBJ2-7 TRBD1 TRBV29-1 CSVGGTGAGPEQYF TGCAGCGTGGGCGGGACAGGGGCGGGACCCGAGCAGTACTTC
- TRBJ2-5 TRBD2 TRBV7-2 CASSHRTSSGETQYF TGTGCCAGCAGCCATCGGACTAGCTCCGGAGAGACCCAGTACTTC
- TRBJ2-1 TRBD1 TRBV5-1 CASSQGQGSHNEQFF TGCGCCAGCAGCCAGGGACAGGGGTCCCACAATGAGCAGTTCTTC
- TRBJ1-2 - TRBV19 CASSIAGTDGYTF TGTGCCAGTAGTATAGCAGGAACTGATGGCTACACCTTC
- TRBJ1-1 TRBD1 TRBV6-5 CASSYYRGRGNTEAFF TGTGCCAGCAGTTACTACAGGGGGCGTGGGAACACTGAAGCTTTCTTT
- TRBJ2-5 TRBD1 TRBV5-1 CASRGQGAQETQYF TGCGCCAGCAGGGGACAGGGGGCCCAAGAGACCCAGTACTTC
- TRBJ2-7 TRBD1 TRBV5-1 CASSPYDRGLYEQYF TGCGCCAGCAGCCCATACGACAGGGGGCTGTACGAGCAGTACTTC
- TRBJ1-1 - TRBV7-2 CASSFSRNTEAFF TGTGCCAGCAGCTTTAGCAGGAACACTGAAGCTTTCTTT
- TRBJ2-3 TRBD1 TRBV9 CASSVEGQGTDTQYF TGTGCCAGCAGCGTAGAGGGACAGGGCACAGATACGCAGTATTTT
- TRBJ1-2 - TRBV10-3 CAISVGLGREDGYTF TGTGCCATCAGTGTAGGTCTGGGCAGGGAAGACGGCTACACCTTC
- TRBJ2-1 - TRBV9 CASSVEAGTSIQQFF TGTGCCAGCAGCGTAGAGGCTGGGACAAGTATCCAGCAGTTCTTC
- TRBJ2-7 - TRBV2 CASSVNRVESEQYF TGTGCCAGCAGTGTTAACAGGGTAGAATCCGAGCAGTACTTC
- TRBJ1-3 TRBD1 TRBV5-4 CASSNPGTGGPFSGNTIYF TGTGCCAGCAGCAACCCCGGGACAGGGGGCCCCTTCTCTGGAAACACCATATATTTT
- TRBJ1-3 - TRBV19 CASSATVLGNTIYF TGTGCCAGTAGTGCGACAGTACTTGGAAACACCATATATTTT
- TRBJ1-5 TRBD1 TRBV12-5 CASGFDRGQPQHF TGTGCTAGTGGTTTCGACAGGGGTCAGCCCCAGCATTTT
- TRBJ1-3 TRBD1 TRBV5-3 CARRGNRGRGNTIYF TGTGCCAGAAGGGGAAACAGGGGTCGTGGAAACACCATATATTTT
- TRBJ1-6 TRBD1 TRBV9 CASSVVGTANSPLHF TGTGCCAGCAGCGTAGTTGGGACAGCGAATTCACCCCTCCACTTT
- TRBJ2-7 - TRBV5-1 CASSGQGVHEQYF TGCGCCAGCAGTGGGCAGGGTGTGCACGAGCAGTACTTC
once TRBJ2-5 - TRBV11-2 CASSFERETQYF TGTGCCAGCAGCTTCGAGCGAGAGACCCAGTACTTC
once TRBJ2-3 TRBD1 TRBV12-5 CASGLVLGQGPLADTQYF TGTGCTAGTGGTTTGGTCTTGGGACAGGGCCCGCTGGCAGATACGCAGTATTTT
- TRBJ2-1 TRBD2 TRBV3-1/TRBV3-2 CASSQDLVGGNNEQFF TGTGCCAGCAGCCAAGATCTGGTGGGAGGGAACAATGAGCAGTTCTTC
- TRBJ2-1 TRBD2 TRBV2 CASRETSGVYNEQFF TGTGCCAGCAGGGAGACTAGCGGGGTATACAATGAGCAGTTCTTC
once TRBJ1-3 - TRBV2 CASSEMRGTGNTIYF TGTGCCAGCAGTGAAATGAGGGGGACTGGAAACACCATATATTTT
- TRBJ2-3 TRBD2 TRBV7-8 CASSPRTSGNTDTQYF TGTGCCAGCAGCCCGCGGACTAGCGGTAACACAGATACGCAGTATTTT
once TRBJ1-1 - TRBV12-5 CASGLTGGVSEAFF TGTGCTAGTGGTTTAACCGGGGGGGTCTCTGAAGCTTTCTTT
- TRBJ2-5 - TRBV5-5 CASRRAGALWETQYF TGTGCCAGCAGGAGAGCAGGGGCCTTGTGGGAGACCCAGTACTTC
- TRBJ2-1 - TRBV19 CASSYGVRNEQFF TGTGCCAGTAGTTACGGGGTAAGAAATGAGCAGTTCTTC
- TRBJ1-1 TRBD1 TRBV10-3 CAISAGAGQGSVSAFF TGTGCCATCAGTGCAGGAGCGGGACAGGGCTCGGTAAGTGCTTTCTTT
- TRBJ1-2 TRBD1 TRBV6-5 CASRETGGGYTF TGTGCCAGCAGAGAGACAGGGGGCGGCTACACCTTC
- TRBJ2-1 - TRBV29-1 CSVGVRGGNEQFF TGCAGCGTTGGGGTAAGAGGGGGCAATGAGCAGTTCTTC
once TRBJ2-7 - TRBV5-6 CASSASSYEQYF TGTGCCAGCAGCGCTAGCTCCTACGAGCAGTACTTC